This T cell receptor beta chain was profiled in a study of T cells in Graves' hyperthyroidism and ophthalmopathy. V was shortened by 6 bases and J by 4 bases, with 18 bases between the two germline ends. The CDR3 has 15 amino acids. The hyperthyroidism patients had all been newly diagnosed, and their disease duration was under 2 months. Their ages ranged from 18 to 65 years. Those patients with uncontrolled infection, other autoimmune disease, pregnancy or lactation were excluded. RNA transcripts gave rise to amplified TCR beta CDR3 regions. An initial round of RT-PCR targeting the TCR CDR3 relied on the HTBI primer set. TCRdb re-called the multiplex PCR reads through MiXCR, storing one row per CDR3 protein. The table has some 700,000 distinct CDR3 sequences, 15% to 20% seen once; the top ten hold about 16%. This clonotype was detected many times.

The sequence was collected from a man between 45 and 60 years old with Graves' hyperthyroidism. The chain recombines TRBV12-3 or TRBV12-4 with TRBJ1-1; the D gene is possibly TRBD1 (6 bases). Sequencing was done on a sample of blood. DNA of the CDR3: TGTGCCAGCAGCCGTCCGCGATTAGGGGGCACTGAAGCTTTCTTT. Its protein is CASSRPRLGGTEAFF.